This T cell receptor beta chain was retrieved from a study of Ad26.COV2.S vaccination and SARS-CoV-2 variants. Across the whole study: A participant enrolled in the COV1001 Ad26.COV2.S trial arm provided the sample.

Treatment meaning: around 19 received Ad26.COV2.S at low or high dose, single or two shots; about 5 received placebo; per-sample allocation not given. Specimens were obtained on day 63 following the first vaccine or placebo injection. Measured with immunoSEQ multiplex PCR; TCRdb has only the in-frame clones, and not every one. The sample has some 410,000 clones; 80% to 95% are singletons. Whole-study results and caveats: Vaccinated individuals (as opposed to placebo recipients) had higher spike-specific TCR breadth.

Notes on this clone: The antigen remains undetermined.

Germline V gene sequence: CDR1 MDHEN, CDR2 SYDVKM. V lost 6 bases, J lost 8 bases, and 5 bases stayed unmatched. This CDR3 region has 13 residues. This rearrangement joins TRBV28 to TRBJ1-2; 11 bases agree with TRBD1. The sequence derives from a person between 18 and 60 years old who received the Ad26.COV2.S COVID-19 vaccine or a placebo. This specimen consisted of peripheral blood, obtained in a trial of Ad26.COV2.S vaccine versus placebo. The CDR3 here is CASRDRGPGGYTF. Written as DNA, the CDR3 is TGTGCCAGCAGGGACAGGGGGCCGGGGGGCTACACCTTC.